Following are 24 T cell receptor beta chains from one sample sequenced in a study of CD8 T cells in ankylosing spondylitis. From the 5' RACE reads, TCRdb called clonotypes with MiXCR, one entry per CDR3 protein. Altogether 200,000 to 250,000 distinct CDR3 sequences are present, about 26% being singletons, with the ten largest covering about 6.9%. The sample consisted of blood, either unsorted or a sorted T cell fraction (not recorded which). The receptors originated from a male donor with ankylosing spondylitis or in good health (not recorded which).

The chain combines TRBV12-3 or TRBV12-4 with TRBJ2-1; 8 nucleotides line up with TRBD1. V lost 5 bases to trimming and J lost 5 bases; unmatched junction nucleotides: 8. The CDR3 totals 15 residues. CDR3 region: CASSPGQGKNNEQFF. The CDR3 nucleotides read TGTGCCAGCAGTCCCGGACAGGGCAAGAACAATGAGCAGTTCTTC.

This clonotype has a count of ten or more. The chain uses TRBV9 and TRBJ1-2, with 7 bases that match TRBD1. V shed 0 bases and J 0 bases; nucleotides not matched to a gene: 8. The germline gives CDR1 SGDLS, CDR2 YYNGEE. The CDR3 runs 17 residues. The CDR3 region has the DNA TGTGCCAGCAGCGTAGCCCCGGACAGGCGAACTAACTATGGCTACACCTTC. As protein: CASSVAPDRRTNYGYTF.

Many counts were recorded for this clonotype. The J gene is TRBJ2-2, the V gene TRBV5-1, with D possibly TRBD1 on 6 matching bases. CDR3 length: 14 amino acids. CDR1 is SGHRS and CDR2 is YFSETQ in the germline V gene. The V and J ends lost 2 bases and 7 bases respectively, with 12 bases between them. The CDR3 coding sequence is TGCGCCAGCAGCTTCTCGACAGGTGTCGGGGAGCTGTTTTTT. Translation: CASSFSTGVGELFF.

For the CDR3, the DNA is TGTGCCAGCAAGGGACTAGCCGAAATGAACACTGAAGCTTTCTTT. Its protein is CASKGLAEMNTEAFF. The V gene is TRBV6-1, the J gene TRBJ1-1; D perhaps matches TRBD1 (5 bases). This CDR3 spans 15 amino acids. V lost 7 bases and J 0 bases, leaving 15 bases between the germline ends. Germline assignment: CDR1 MNHNS and CDR2 SASEGT.

The V and J genes are TRBV29-1 and TRBJ2-3; D might be TRBD2 (5 bases). The CDR3 is 15 residues long. In germline, CDR1 is SQVTM, CDR2 ANQGSEA. With 5 bases removed from V and 2 bases from J, the gap between germline ends came to 17 bases. CDR3 DNA sequence: TGCAGCGTTTCACCCAGCGGAGGCTTCACAGATACGCAGTATTTT. This gives the protein CSVSPSGGFTDTQYF.

This clonotype was counted at least ten times. This chain joins TRBV5-1 and TRBJ2-2; D may be TRBD1 (5 bases). From germline, CDR1 is SGHRS and CDR2 YFSETQ. The CDR3 runs to 16 residues. Trimming pared 1 base from V and 0 bases from J, leaving 10 bases between. The CDR3 nucleotides are TGCGCCAGCAGCTTGAGGGGTGAGGCGAACACCGGGGAGCTGTTTTTT. Residues: CASSLRGEANTGELFF.

J is TRBJ1-1 and V is TRBV12-3 or TRBV12-4, with 9 bases that match TRBD1. CDR3 length: 13 residues. The junction had 3 bases not matched to a gene; V was cut back by 4 bases and J by 6 bases. The CDR3 spells CASSSRQGAEAFF. The DNA for the CDR3 is TGTGCCAGCAGTTCACGACAGGGGGCTGAAGCTTTCTTT.

This clonotype was seen ten or more times. The chain is built from TRBV7-8 and TRBJ2-5; D remains unclear. Germline V gives CDR1 SGHVS, CDR2 FQNEAQ. This CDR3 has 15 amino acids. V was clipped by 5 bases and J by 1 base, with 14 bases between them. CDR3 bases: TGTGCCAGCAGCCCGACGGATCCTTTCCAAGAGACCCAGTACTTC. Its translation is CASSPTDPFQETQYF.

This clonotype came up many times. This chain links TRBV20-1 with TRBJ2-7; D may be TRBD1 (8 bases). V was cut by 1 base and J by 10 bases, with 26 bases left in between. The CDR3 consists of 16 residues. CDR1 DFQATT and CDR2 SNEGSKA come from the germline V gene (reference sequence). Written as DNA, the CDR3 is TGCAGTGCTAGAGTACCCGGGACAGGAGTACTAGCGCACCAGTACTTC. Its translation: CSARVPGTGVLAHQYF.

This clonotype was found many times. J is TRBJ2-6 and V is TRBV7-3; 7 nucleotides agree with TRBD2. J gave up 2 bases and V 4 bases, and 5 bases lay outside the gene matches. From germline, CDR1 is SGHTA and CDR2 FQGTGA. The CDR3 is 16 amino acids. The CDR3 reads CASSSPGRAGANVLTF. CDR3 in DNA: TGTGCCAGCAGCTCCCCAGGGAGGGCTGGGGCCAACGTCCTGACTTTC. The full variable domain, its missing parts supplied by reference TRBV7-3 and TRBJ2-6, is GAGVSQTPSNKVTEKGKYVELRCDPISGHTALYWYRQSLGQGPEFLIYFQGTGAADDSGLPNDRFFAVRPEGSVSTLKIQRTERGDSAVYLCASSSPGRAGANVLTFGAGSRLTVL.

Worth noting for this clonotype: A read error may explain this, as a much larger clone is one base away. The CDR3 region has the DNA TGTGCCAGCAGTTTCAACAGGCAACCTCAGACTAAAGCTTTCTTT. Amino acids: CASSFNRQPQTKAFF. This chain connects TRBV27 to TRBJ1-1, with a tentative D call TRBD1 (5 bases). Germline CDR1 and CDR2: MNHEY and SMNVEV (reference sequence). The CDR3 has 15 amino acids. V dropped 3 bases and J dropped 9 bases, with 20 bases sitting between them.

At least ten counts were recorded for this clonotype. The chain carries TRBV4-3 and TRBJ2-3, with D unclear. Per the germline V gene, CDR1 is LGHNA and CDR2 is YSLEER. The CDR3 runs 17 residues. V was trimmed by 0 bases and J by 4 bases, leaving 17 bases between them. CDR3 nucleotides: TGCGCCAGCAGCCAAGATGCGATCTTAAACGGAGCAGATACGCAGTATTTT. Its protein is CASSQDAILNGADTQYF.

This clonotype was detected only a few times. A much larger clone sits a single nucleotide away, making a read error possible. Written as DNA, the CDR3 is TGCAGCGCATCGTCTAGCGGGAGGTCTACTACGCAGTATTTT. This sequence encodes CSASSSGRSTTQYF. This chain links TRBV29-1 with TRBJ2-3; TRBD2 matches 11 bases. The CDR3 runs 14 residues. Germline loops: CDR1 SQVTM, CDR2 ANQGSEA. Trimming cost V 7 bases and J 8 bases; bases outside gene matches: 11.

This clonotype was observed a few times. V is TRBV4-1 and J is TRBJ2-1, with D possibly being TRBD2 (6 bases). CDR1 and CDR2 (germline): MGHRA, YSYEKL. Trimming pared 7 bases from V and 5 bases from J, leaving 18 bases between. This CDR3 spans 15 amino acids. This CDR3 reads CASTPGPGVHNEQFF. CDR3 bases: TGCGCCAGCACTCCTGGGCCGGGAGTTCACAATGAGCAGTTCTTC.

In this sample, this clonotype turned up many times. This likely comes from a read error, as the CDR3 has no conserved phenylalanine or tryptophan at its end. The chain uses TRBV15 and TRBJ2-2; 11 bases are shared with TRBD2. This CDR3 has 16 amino acids. V was clipped by 3 bases and J by 3 bases; unmatched bases: 3. CDR1 and CDR2 (germline): LNHNV, YYDKDF (reference sequence). In DNA form, the CDR3 reads TGTGCCACCAGCAGGGCACTAGCGGGAGACACCGGGGAGCTGTTTCTT. As protein: CATSRALAGDTGELFL.

This clonotype occurred many times. The V and J genes are TRBV5-1 and TRBJ2-7; D is unresolved. Trimming shortened V by 0 bases and J by 4 bases, and 8 bases separated the two germline ends. The germline V gene encodes CDR1 SGHRS and CDR2 YFSETQ. The length of the CDR3 is 13 residues. Written as DNA, the CDR3 is TGCGCCAGCAGCTTGGCCCCCCAATACGAGCAGTACTTC. Its protein is CASSLAPQYEQYF.

This clonotype showed up just a few times. The rearrangement joins TRBV20-1 to TRBJ1-6; D remains unclear. The germline CDR1 and CDR2 sequences are DFQATT and SNEGSKA (reference sequence). Trimming shortened V by 0 bases and J by 5 bases, and 11 bases separated the two germline ends. The CDR3 spans 15 residues. The CDR3 loop reads CSARDGADHNSPLHF. As DNA, the CDR3 is TGCAGTGCTAGAGATGGCGCAGACCATAATTCACCCCTCCACTTT.

About this clonotype itself: A clone one base away is much larger, so this may be a read error. The chain is built from TRBV12-3 or TRBV12-4 and TRBJ1-1; D is possibly TRBD1 (6 bases). This CDR3 is built from 13 residues. The CDR3 DNA is TGTGCCAGCGGGAGGACAGAAAACACTAAAGCTTTCTTT. Its protein is CASGRTENTKAFF.

The rearrangement joins TRBV15 to TRBJ2-1; unclear D gene. V dropped 0 bases and J dropped 7 bases, with 16 bases sitting between them. Germline lookup yields CDR1 LNHNV and CDR2 YYDKDF (reference sequence). This CDR3 has 16 amino acids. The CDR3 nucleotides read TGTGCCACCAGCAGAGAGGCACTAACTGCCTCAAATGAGCAGTTCTTC. It codes for CATSREALTASNEQFF.

This clonotype has only a few counts. This chain joins TRBV12-3 or TRBV12-4 and TRBJ2-2; unclear D gene. CDR3 length equals 14 residues. V lost 3 bases and J 1 base, leaving 6 bases between the germline ends. As DNA, the CDR3 is TGTGCCAGCAGTTTCGTCCAGAACACCGGGGAGCTGTTTTTT. The encoded protein is CASSFVQNTGELFF.

The chain employs TRBV12-3 or TRBV12-4 and TRBJ2-7, with TRBD2 matching over 9 bases. The ends lost 6 bases at V and 5 bases at J; junction bases unmatched: 11. The CDR3 extends over 15 amino acids. DNA of the CDR3: TGTGCCAGCAGCTCTAGCGGGAAGGTCCCGAACGAGCAGTACTTC. It encodes CASSSSGKVPNEQYF.

The genes are TRBV7-2 and TRBJ2-3; TRBD2 aligns across 12 bases. This CDR3 comprises 17 residues. V lost 8 bases to trimming and J lost 4 bases; unmatched junction nucleotides: 13. Germline lookup yields CDR1 SGHTA and CDR2 FQGNSA. The CDR3 DNA sequence: TGTGCCAGCGGCGCTAGCGGGAGGGCCATTTTGGCAGATACGCAGTATTTT. Amino acid sequence: CASGASGRAILADTQYF.

This clonotype came up many times. The chain links TRBV10-3 to TRBJ1-1, with no clear D. Germline V gene lookup returns CDR1 ENHRY and CDR2 SYGVKD. The CDR3 has 12 residues. The V and J ends lost 11 bases and 2 bases respectively, with 12 bases between them. The CDR3 DNA is TGTGCCGTCTCGTCAGCAAACACTGAAGCTTTCTTT. Its translation is CAVSSANTEAFF.

This clonotype was detected many times. The rearrangement links TRBV20-1 to TRBJ1-4; D perhaps matches TRBD1 (5 bases). V was cut by 3 bases and J by 7 bases, with 15 bases left in between. The CDR3 extends over 14 amino acids. The V gene's germline CDR1 is DFQATT and CDR2 SNEGSKA (reference sequence). DNA of the CDR3: TGCAGTGCTAGTCTTGGGGGAAGAGGTGAAAAACTGTTTTTT. Its protein product is CSASLGGRGEKLFF.